The 29 T cell receptor beta chains presented below share a single source sample, sequenced in a study of follicular helper T cells after annual influenza vaccination. Data came from immunoSEQ multiplex PCR; TCRdb stores just in-frame clones and leaves some out. The sample lists about 14,000 clones, about 83% occurring once. Time point defined: 2014-2015 season, pre-vaccination. The sequencing used CXCR5- memory CD4+ T cells sorted from blood, collected on the day of influenza vaccination. These receptors all come from an adult who received the influenza vaccine.

The rearrangement uses TRBV2 and TRBJ1-4, with D hard to call. The CDR3 extends over 13 amino acids. Trimming cost V 3 bases and J 4 bases, with 6 bases left between them. Per the germline V gene, CDR1 is SNHLY and CDR2 is FYNNEI. DNA for the CDR3: TGTGCCAGCAGTGACTGGGTTAATGAAAAACTGTTTTTT. Amino acid sequence: CASSDWVNEKLFF.

J is TRBJ2-5 and V is TRBV30; TRBD2 matches 12 bases. J was trimmed by 2 bases and V by 0 bases; bases with no gene match: 7. The germline CDR1 and CDR2 sequences are GTSNPN and SVGIG (reference sequence). CDR3 length: 17 amino acids. CDR3 bases: TGTGCCTGGAGTGTAACCCGGACTAGCGGGGCTCAAGAGACCCAGTACTTC. Translation gives CAWSVTRTSGAQETQYF. Filled out from reference TRBV30 and TRBJ2-5, the complete variable domain reads SQTIHQWPATLVQPVGSPLSLECTVEGTSNPNLYWYRQAAGRGLQLLFYSVGIGQISSEVPQNLSASRPQDRQFILSSKKLLLSDSGFYLCAWSVTRTSGAQETQYFGPGTRLLVL.

The chain joins TRBV4-3 to TRBJ2-3, with 9 bases identical to TRBD2. The V gene's germline CDR1 is LGHNA and CDR2 YSLEER. The junction had 8 bases not matched to a gene; V was cut back by 1 base and J by 0 bases. There are 18 residues in the CDR3. The CDR3 here is CASSQGPAAGGSTDTQYF. CDR3 DNA: TGCGCCAGCAGCCAAGGCCCGGCGGCGGGGGGGAGCACAGATACGCAGTATTTT.

This sequence joins TRBV28 and TRBJ1-6; possible D gene TRBD1, 5 bases. Between the trimmed V and J ends, which lost 7 bases and 9 bases, there was a span of 16 bases. Germline CDR1 is MDHEN and CDR2 is SYDVKM. The CDR3 has 14 residues. CDR3 in amino acids: CASTGGGSRSPLHF. CDR3 nucleotide sequence: TGTGCCAGCACGGGTGGGGGGAGCCGTTCACCCCTCCACTTT.

The chain is built from TRBV5-5 and TRBJ2-5, with D uncertain. Germline-derived CDR1 and CDR2 are SGHKS and YYEKEE (reference sequence). Trimming stripped 0 bases from V and 0 bases from J, with 6 bases between. The CDR3 sequence is 14 residues long. CDR3 residues: CASSLVPDQETQYF. CDR3 in DNA: TGTGCCAGCAGCTTGGTCCCAGACCAAGAGACCCAGTACTTC.

The rearrangement joins TRBV7-2 to TRBJ2-1; tentatively, D is TRBD2 (6 bases). V lost 3 bases to trimming and J lost 8 bases, with 8 bases between them. Germline values: CDR1 SGHTA, CDR2 FQGNSA. The CDR3 totals 12 residues. The CDR3: CASSLTRDEQFF. The CDR3 DNA follows: TGTGCCAGCAGCTTGACTAGGGATGAGCAGTTCTTC.

The rearrangement joins TRBV5-4 to TRBJ2-3; TRBD1 is a possible D gene (5 bases). The V end lost 4 bases, the J end lost 1 base, and 10 bases lay between the germline ends. The CDR3 runs 14 residues. CDR1 is SGHNT, CDR2 YYREEE, per germline (reference sequence). The CDR3 DNA is TGTGCCAGCAGCGCCGGACAAGGCACAGATACGCAGTATTTT. Protein product: CASSAGQGTDTQYF.

The rearrangement joins TRBV4-1 to TRBJ1-2, with D possibly TRBD1 on 5 matching bases. The CDR3 spans 15 residues. Trimming shortened V by 0 bases and J by 2 bases, and 10 bases separated the two germline ends. Looked up from germline, CDR1 is MGHRA and CDR2 is YSYEKL. The CDR3 reads CASSQDQPGNYGYTF. The CDR3 DNA follows: TGCGCCAGCAGCCAAGACCAACCAGGGAACTATGGCTACACCTTC.

The rearrangement uses TRBV15 and TRBJ1-1; 7 positions agree with TRBD1. The CDR3 contains 16 residues. V was pared by 5 bases and J by 0 bases, with 9 bases of the junction left unmatched. Germline CDR1 LNHNV, CDR2 YYDKDF (reference sequence). CDR3 coding DNA: TGTGCCACCAGCGCCCGGACAGGCCATCTGAACACTGAAGCTTTCTTT. It specifies CATSARTGHLNTEAFF.

V gene TRBV7-8 combines with J gene TRBJ1-2, with TRBD1 identical over 10 bases. Looked up from germline, CDR1 is SGHVS and CDR2 is FQNEAQ. The J segment lost 8 bases and the V segment lost 4 bases, leaving 10 bases of the junction unmatched. The CDR3 is made up of 15 amino acids. The CDR3 protein is CASSSPDRGFLGYTF. The CDR3 bases are TGTGCCAGCAGCTCCCCGGACAGGGGGTTCTTGGGCTACACCTTC.

The chain recombines TRBV6-6 with TRBJ1-2; D not resolved. Germline assignment: CDR1 MNHNY and CDR2 SVGAGI (reference sequence). Trimming stripped 0 bases from V and 6 bases from J, with 11 bases between. CDR3 size: 14 residues. CDR3 region: CASSYSTVSDGYTF. The CDR3 bases are TGTGCCAGCAGTTACTCGACTGTTTCCGATGGCTACACCTTC.

CDR3 DNA sequence: TGTGCCACCAGCAGAGCCTCCATAGATACGCAGTATTTT. This gives the protein CATSRASIDTQYF. The V gene is TRBV15, the J gene TRBJ2-3; D not resolved. This CDR3 region has 13 residues. Germline V gene data show CDR1 as LNHNV and CDR2 as YYDKDF (reference sequence). V shed 1 base and J shed 5 bases, with 7 bases lying between them.

The chain links TRBV7-8 to TRBJ1-4, with 8 bases aligning to TRBD1. Germline CDR1 reads SGHVS; CDR2 reads FQNEAQ. The CDR3 sequence is 14 residues long. After removal of 3 bases from V and 7 bases from J, the junction contained 4 bases not matched to a gene. CDR3 amino acids: CASSFTGGGEKLFF. The DNA for the CDR3 is TGTGCCAGCAGCTTTACAGGGGGGGGTGAAAAACTGTTTTTT.

A note on this clone: An end of the junction differs from the germline gene, which may be a read error. The chain combines TRBV2 with TRBJ2-1, with 10 bases fitting TRBD2. The CDR3 runs to 13 residues. Germline lookup yields CDR1 SNHLY and CDR2 FYNNEI. The CDR3 region is CASSLLQRGGPVF. The CDR3 nucleotides are TGTGCCAGCAGTCTCCTTCAGCGGGGGGGCCCAGTCTTC.

The table lists this clone with a few counts. The rearrangement uses TRBV19 and TRBJ1-6, with 8 bases fitting TRBD1. The V gene's germline CDR1 is LNHDA and CDR2 SQIVND (reference sequence). The V gene end was trimmed by 1 base and the J gene end by 7 bases; junction bases not matched to a gene: 3. The CDR3 totals 15 residues. CDR3 in amino acids: CASSIAGGQNSPLHF. Written as DNA, the CDR3 is TGTGCCAGTAGTATAGCAGGGGGCCAAAATTCACCCCTCCACTTT.

The gene calls are TRBV7-8 and TRBJ1-2, with D perhaps TRBD1 (6 bases). The CDR3 length is 14 residues. CDR1 and CDR2 from the germline V gene are SGHVS and FQNEAQ. The V end was cut by 4 bases, the J end by 6 bases, with 15 bases between. This CDR3 is CASSSRVGADGYTF. Written as DNA, the CDR3 is TGTGCCAGCAGCTCGCGAGTGGGGGCGGATGGCTACACCTTC.

V gene TRBV5-6 combines with J gene TRBJ2-7; possibly TRBD2 for D (5 bases). The germline V gene encodes CDR1 SGHDT and CDR2 YYEEEE. V gave up 5 bases and J gave up 5 bases, with 17 bases separating them. The CDR3 has 14 residues. The CDR3 loop reads CASSLREGPDEQYF. As DNA, the CDR3 is TGTGCCAGCAGTCTCCGGGAAGGCCCGGACGAGCAGTACTTC.

This clone appeared a few times. CDR3 in DNA: TGTGCCAGCTCACCATCTAGCGGAGAAGCTTTCTTT. The encoded protein is CASSPSSGEAFF. The chain recombines TRBV18 with TRBJ1-1; D not certain. The CDR3 sequence is 12 residues long. Germline CDR1 KGHSH, CDR2 LQKENI. V shed 2 bases and J shed 8 bases, with 9 bases lying between them.

This clone appeared a single time. As DNA, the CDR3 is TGTGCCAGCAGCAGGGGGCAAGAGACCCAGTACTTC. Encoded protein: CASSRGQETQYF. The rearrangement links TRBV2 to TRBJ2-5, with 7 bases aligning to TRBD1. Germline V CDR1 and CDR2: SNHLY, FYNNEI. The CDR3 has 12 amino acids. The trim removed 6 bases at V and 2 bases at J, leaving 0 bases unmatched.

The V and J genes are TRBV6-6 and TRBJ1-2; D not certain. Germline lookup yields CDR1 MNHNY and CDR2 SVGAGI (reference sequence). There are 12 residues in the CDR3. Trimming stripped 8 bases from V and 3 bases from J, with 10 bases between. In nucleotides, the CDR3 is TGTGCCAGCCGCGACGGGGACTATGGCTACACCTTC. It yields the protein CASRDGDYGYTF.

The J gene is TRBJ2-2, the V gene TRBV28, with a possible D match to TRBD1 (6 bases). Trimming pared 8 bases from V and 4 bases from J, leaving 17 bases between. The CDR3 spans 15 residues. Germline CDR1 is MDHEN and CDR2 is SYDVKM. The CDR3 loop reads CASAMDSGITGELFF. The CDR3 bases are TGTGCCAGCGCTATGGACAGTGGGATCACCGGGGAGCTGTTTTTT.

The rearrangement joins TRBV5-1 to TRBJ2-5; D may match TRBD1 or TRBD2 (6 bases each). Trimming left V 1 base short and J 0 bases short, with 13 bases between. Germline loops: CDR1 SGHRS, CDR2 YFSETQ. This CDR3 has 16 amino acids. CDR3 in amino acids: CASSLRGGTYQETQYF. The CDR3 bases are TGCGCCAGCAGCTTGAGAGGGGGGACGTACCAAGAGACCCAGTACTTC.

This clone appeared a few times. The chain joins TRBV18 to TRBJ2-7; D not certain. The CDR3 consists of 14 residues. Germline V gene lookup returns CDR1 KGHSH and CDR2 LQKENI. V lost 6 bases and J 2 bases, leaving 14 bases between the germline ends. The CDR3 sequence: CASSQMDGPYEQYF. DNA for the CDR3: TGTGCCAGCTCGCAAATGGACGGCCCCTACGAGCAGTACTTC.

The chain couples TRBV21-1 to TRBJ1-5. TRBV21-1 corresponds to a pseudogene. This CDR3 has 13 amino acids. In DNA, the CDR3 is TGTGCCAGCAGCAAAGGGGGAAACGGGCCCCAGCATTTT. Protein: CASSKGGNGPQHF.

The rearrangement links TRBV5-1 to TRBJ2-5; D may be TRBD1 (6 bases). The length of the CDR3 is 11 residues. Germline loops: CDR1 SGHRS, CDR2 YFSETQ. Trimming stripped 6 bases from V and 5 bases from J, with 8 bases between. CDR3 sequence: CASTGDETQYF. The CDR3 nucleotides read TGCGCCAGCACAGGGGATGAGACCCAGTACTTC. The entire variable domain, with the rest obtained from reference TRBV5-1 and TRBJ2-5, is as follows: KAGVTQTPRYLIKTRGQQVTLSCSPISGHRSVSWYQQTPGQGLQFLFEYFSETQRNKGNFPGRFSGRQFSNSRSEMNVSTLELGDSALYLCASTGDETQYFGPGTRLLVL.

There are a few counts of this clone. This chain connects TRBV27 to TRBJ1-6; unclear D gene. Germline assignment: CDR1 MNHEY and CDR2 SMNVEV (reference sequence). This CDR3 comprises 15 residues. V lost 7 bases to trimming and J lost 2 bases, with 12 bases between them. CDR3 nucleotide sequence: TGTGCCAGCACCTTATCCCGGACCTATAATTCACCCCTCCACTTT. Its protein is CASTLSRTYNSPLHF.

This rearrangement joins TRBV6-5 to TRBJ1-1; TRBD1 might be the D (5 bases). V was clipped by 0 bases and J by 3 bases, with 11 bases between them. Germline V lookup: CDR1 MNHEY, CDR2 SVGAGI. The length of the CDR3 is 15 residues. CDR3 nucleotide sequence: TGTGCCAGCAGTTACTCTCGGGCAGGGCACACTGAAGCTTTCTTT. Translating it yields CASSYSRAGHTEAFF.

The chain employs TRBV7-8 and TRBJ1-4; 12 bases agree with TRBD1. V lost 8 bases to trimming and J lost 8 bases; unmatched junction nucleotides: 12. Per germline, CDR1 SGHVS and CDR2 FQNEAQ. This CDR3 spans 16 amino acids. The CDR3 here is CASRFTRDRGREKLFF. The CDR3 DNA reads as TGTGCCAGCCGATTCACCCGGGACAGGGGGCGGGAAAAACTGTTTTTT.

V gene TRBV11-1 combines with J gene TRBJ2-7, with D unresolved. CDR1 is SGHAT and CDR2 is FQDESV in the germline V gene (reference sequence). With 1 base removed from V and 0 bases from J, the gap between germline ends came to 13 bases. The CDR3 is 16 residues long. The CDR3 bases are TGTGCCAGCAGCTTAGGTCCTGGCAGGAGCTCCTACGAGCAGTACTTC. This sequence encodes CASSLGPGRSSYEQYF.